Described below is a single TCR beta chain sequence and its context. The entry originates in a study of identical twins. In TCRdb, the 5' RACE reads were re-called with MiXCR into one record per CDR3 protein. The table lists 1.5 million or so distinct CDR3 sequences, under 35% of them singletons. This clonotype was sampled from a newborn girl in good health. The source material was cord blood.

CDR3 protein: CASSLAGRVTLGSYNEQFF. CDR3 DNA sequence: TGTGCCAGCAGTTTAGCGGGAAGGGTCACCTTGGGCTCCTACAATGAGCAGTTCTTC. This chain uses TRBV12-3 or TRBV12-4 with TRBJ2-1; D remains ambiguous. The ends were cut back, 0 bases at V and 0 bases at J, with 18 bases in the middle. CDR3 length: 19 amino acids.